This TCR beta chain appears in the sequencing data of a study of CD8+CD57+ T cells in acquired aplastic anemia. Study overall: On average, sorted CD4+ and CD8+ cells gave roughly 2.9 ug of DNA.

TCR beta VDJ and CDR3 were profiled, and genomic DNA was the template. A single record per CDR3 protein comes from TCRdb applying MiXCR to the reads. The sample has 60,000 or so distinct CDR3 sequences; 45% to 70% are singletons. Study results and caveats: Overlap between patients and controls comprised about 28 CD8+ CDR3 sequences. No significant difference in CD8+ Simpson's diversity was found between patients and controls.

This clonotype occurred many times. Its antigen is undetermined. V gave up 7 bases and J gave up 4 bases; unmatched junction bases: 4. This CDR3 is 12 amino acids long. The germline V gene has CDR1 DFQATT and CDR2 SNEGSKA (reference sequence). The receptor was derived from a human donor in good health, serving as a control. The rearrangement joins TRBV20-1 to TRBJ2-1, with 7 bases matching TRBD2. The sample was sorted CD4+, CD8+, or CD8+CD57+ T cells (not recorded which) from PBMCs. CDR3 DNA: TGCAGTGGAGGGAGGGCTTACAATGAGCAGTTCTTC. Protein product: CSGGRAYNEQFF.